One sample yielded the 19 T cell receptor beta chains listed below, sequenced in a study of blood T cell repertoires in COVID-19. Produced via immunoSEQ multiplex PCR; TCRdb's table is partial and in-frame only. Among some 17,000 clones listed, 82% were seen once. Input material: peripheral blood. The origin of the receptors is a woman in her 70s with active COVID-19.

The CDR3 region has the DNA TGTGCCAGCAGTGGGCAGCAACTTGAAGCTTTCTTT. Its translation is CASSGQQLEAFF. The chain couples TRBV6-2 or TRBV6-3 to TRBJ1-1; no clear D. Germline CDR1 MNHEY, CDR2 SVGEGT. The CDR3 totals 12 residues. V was trimmed by 5 bases and J by 7 bases, leaving 11 bases between them.

This clone has a single count. The V and J genes are TRBV28 and TRBJ1-2, with D possibly TRBD1 on 6 matching bases. The CDR3 loop spans 14 amino acids. The germline CDR1 and CDR2 sequences are MDHEN and SYDVKM. Trimming shortened V by 5 bases and J by 6 bases, and 16 bases separated the two germline ends. The CDR3 nucleotides read TGTGCCAGCAGTGCTGCCGTCGGGGGGCATGGCTACACCTTC. Translating gives CASSAAVGGHGYTF.

This sequence joins TRBV12-5 and TRBJ2-2; 7 positions agree with TRBD1. The CDR3 runs to 16 residues. Trimming cost V 4 bases and J 1 base; bases outside gene matches: 6. CDR1 is LGHNT and CDR2 is FRNRAP in the germline V gene. CDR3 region: CASGSPDRKNTGELFF. CDR3 bases: TGTGCTAGTGGTTCCCCGGACAGGAAGAACACCGGGGAGCTGTTTTTT.

This chain links TRBV2 with TRBJ2-5, with D tentatively TRBD2 (6 bases). This CDR3 spans 14 amino acids. V was shortened by 5 bases and J by 5 bases, with 15 bases between the two germline ends. Germline-derived CDR1 and CDR2 are SNHLY and FYNNEI. CDR3 coding DNA: TGTGCCAGCAGTTCTCAGGGTGGAGGGGAGACCCAGTACTTC. This encodes CASSSQGGGETQYF.

V is TRBV2 and J is TRBJ2-2; D is undetermined. The CDR3 spans 14 residues. From germline, CDR1 is SNHLY and CDR2 FYNNEI. Trimming cost V 1 base and J 3 bases, with 6 bases left between them. The CDR3 nucleotides are TGTGCCAGCAGTGAAGGCACGGACACCGGGGAGCTGTTTTTT. It yields the protein CASSEGTDTGELFF.

The rearrangement links TRBV7-9 to TRBJ2-1, with 10 nucleotides matching TRBD2. Germline assignment: CDR1 SEHNR and CDR2 FQNEAQ (reference sequence). This CDR3 has 15 residues. V trimming: 5 bases; J trimming: 4 bases; junction bases outside the gene matches: 5. CDR3: CASSPSGRAYNEQFF. The CDR3 bases are TGTGCCAGCAGCCCTAGCGGGAGAGCATACAATGAGCAGTTCTTC.

The CDR3 is CASSQAPGGTYNEQFF. The CDR3, as DNA: TGCGCCAGCAGCCAAGCGCCAGGGGGGACCTACAATGAGCAGTTCTTC. The chain combines TRBV4-1 with TRBJ2-1, with a tentative D call TRBD1 (7 bases). This CDR3 spans 16 amino acids. V lost 1 base and J lost 2, with 12 bases in between. Germline CDR1 reads MGHRA; CDR2 reads YSYEKL.

The chain carries TRBV6-1 and TRBJ2-1; TRBD2 matches 13 bases. The CDR3 loop spans 16 amino acids. Germline trimming cut 3 bases from V and 9 bases from J; bases unmatched to any gene: 8. Germline V lookup: CDR1 MNHNS, CDR2 SASEGT. The CDR3 bases are TGTGCCAGCAGTGACGTACTAGCGGGAGGGCCTGGTGAGCAGTTCTTC. This translates into CASSDVLAGGPGEQFF.

The chain couples TRBV7-6 to TRBJ2-7; a possible D gene is TRBD2 (5 bases). The CDR3 loop spans 17 amino acids. Germline loops: CDR1 SGHVS, CDR2 FNYEAQ. Trimming left V 2 bases short and J 0 bases short, with 17 bases between. CDR3 sequence reads: CASSLIARTEGSYEQYF. The CDR3 coding sequence is TGTGCCAGCAGCTTAATTGCTCGGACTGAGGGCTCCTACGAGCAGTACTTC.

This chain links TRBV16 with TRBJ1-2, with D maybe TRBD1 (6 bases). Germline V gene sequence: CDR1 KGHSY, CDR2 FQNENV. V lost 1 base, J lost 8 bases, and 23 bases lay in between. This CDR3 contains 17 residues. For the CDR3, the DNA is TGTGCCAGCAGCCAATTAGGGCGGACAGCATCCCTCAAAGGCTACACCTTC. It is translated as CASSQLGRTASLKGYTF.

The chain couples TRBV18 to TRBJ2-7, with D perhaps matching TRBD2 (6 bases). V shed 3 bases and J shed 1 base, with 13 bases lying between them. This CDR3 comprises 15 residues. CDR1 and CDR2 (germline): KGHSH, LQKENI. The DNA for the CDR3 is TGTGCCAGCTCACCGGGGGGAACTGGTTCCTACGAGCAGTACTTC. Translating gives CASSPGGTGSYEQYF.

Only a few counts were recorded for this clone. The J gene is TRBJ2-2, the V gene TRBV4-3; the match to TRBD2 covers 7 bases. V dropped 5 bases and J dropped 3; count of bases not matched to a gene: 6. Per germline, CDR1 LGHNA and CDR2 YSLEER. CDR3 size: 15 residues. The CDR3 protein is CASSRTREDTGELFF. The CDR3 DNA reads as TGCGCCAGCAGCAGGACTAGGGAGGACACCGGGGAGCTGTTTTTT.

This clone was counted once. The chain employs TRBV6-5 and TRBJ2-7, with TRBD1 matching over 9 bases. V dropped 5 bases and J dropped 5; count of bases not matched to a gene: 10. Germline CDR1 reads MNHEY; CDR2 reads SVGAGI. This CDR3 comprises 15 residues. Here the CDR3 reads CASSIQGDRDHEQYF. The CDR3 DNA follows: TGTGCCAGCAGTATACAGGGGGACAGGGACCACGAGCAGTACTTC.

The CDR3 bases are TGTGCCAGCTCAGACCAGCCGGGACAGGGCCGTGGCTACACCTTC. As protein: CASSDQPGQGRGYTF. The chain carries TRBV18 and TRBJ1-2, with 9 bases identical to TRBD1. The length of the CDR3 is 15 residues. Germline values: CDR1 KGHSH, CDR2 LQKENI. Germline trimming cut 5 bases from V and 7 bases from J; bases unmatched to any gene: 11.

J is TRBJ2-1 and V is TRBV4-1; 7 bases are shared with TRBD2. The CDR3 has 15 amino acids. Germline V gene data show CDR1 as MGHRA and CDR2 as YSYEKL. V trimming: 0 bases; J trimming: 3 bases; junction bases outside the gene matches: 2. CDR3: CASSQDPSGYNEQFF. CDR3 sequence (DNA): TGCGCCAGCAGCCAAGATCCTAGCGGCTACAATGAGCAGTTCTTC.

The gene calls are TRBV27 and TRBJ2-7; D unclear. V gave up 3 bases and J gave up 0 bases, with 12 bases separating them. The CDR3 is 15 residues long. Germline V gives CDR1 MNHEY, CDR2 SMNVEV (reference sequence). CDR3 residues: CASSLEGATSYEQYF. CDR3 coding DNA: TGTGCCAGCAGTTTGGAAGGAGCTACCTCCTACGAGCAGTACTTC.

This clone is classed as large. The chain uses TRBV13 and TRBJ2-5, with D possibly matching TRBD1 (5 bases). Germline CDR1 reads PRHDT; CDR2 reads FYEKMQ (reference sequence). This CDR3 contains 15 residues. Trimming took off 1 base at V and 4 bases at J, with 13 bases between the two ends. The CDR3 DNA reads as TGTGCCAGCAGCTTAGAGGGGTTCACCCCAGAGACCCAGTACTTC. Translating gives CASSLEGFTPETQYF. The complete variable domain, with remaining parts taken from reference TRBV13 and TRBJ2-5, reads AAGVIQSPRHLIKEKRETATLKCYPIPRHDTVYWYQQGPGQDPQFLISFYEKMQSDKGSIPDRFSAQQFSDYHSELNMSSLELGDSALYFCASSLEGFTPETQYFGPGTRLLVL.

V is TRBV2 and J is TRBJ2-3, with 7 bases aligning to TRBD2. The germline gives CDR1 SNHLY, CDR2 FYNNEI. V lost 7 bases to trimming and J lost 2 bases; unmatched junction nucleotides: 9. The CDR3 is 15 residues long. DNA for the CDR3: TGTGCCAGCAATAGCAACGGGAGGAACACAGATACGCAGTATTTT. As protein: CASNSNGRNTDTQYF.

The genes are TRBV21-1 and TRBJ2-3; the DNA was not compared with TRBD2, the D call given in the table. TRBV21-1 is described as a pseudogene. This CDR3 comprises 16 residues. The CDR3 is CASSPYPPVGTDTQYF. The CDR3 DNA is TGTGCCAGCAGCCCCTACCCCCCGGTCGGCACAGATACGCAGTATTTT.